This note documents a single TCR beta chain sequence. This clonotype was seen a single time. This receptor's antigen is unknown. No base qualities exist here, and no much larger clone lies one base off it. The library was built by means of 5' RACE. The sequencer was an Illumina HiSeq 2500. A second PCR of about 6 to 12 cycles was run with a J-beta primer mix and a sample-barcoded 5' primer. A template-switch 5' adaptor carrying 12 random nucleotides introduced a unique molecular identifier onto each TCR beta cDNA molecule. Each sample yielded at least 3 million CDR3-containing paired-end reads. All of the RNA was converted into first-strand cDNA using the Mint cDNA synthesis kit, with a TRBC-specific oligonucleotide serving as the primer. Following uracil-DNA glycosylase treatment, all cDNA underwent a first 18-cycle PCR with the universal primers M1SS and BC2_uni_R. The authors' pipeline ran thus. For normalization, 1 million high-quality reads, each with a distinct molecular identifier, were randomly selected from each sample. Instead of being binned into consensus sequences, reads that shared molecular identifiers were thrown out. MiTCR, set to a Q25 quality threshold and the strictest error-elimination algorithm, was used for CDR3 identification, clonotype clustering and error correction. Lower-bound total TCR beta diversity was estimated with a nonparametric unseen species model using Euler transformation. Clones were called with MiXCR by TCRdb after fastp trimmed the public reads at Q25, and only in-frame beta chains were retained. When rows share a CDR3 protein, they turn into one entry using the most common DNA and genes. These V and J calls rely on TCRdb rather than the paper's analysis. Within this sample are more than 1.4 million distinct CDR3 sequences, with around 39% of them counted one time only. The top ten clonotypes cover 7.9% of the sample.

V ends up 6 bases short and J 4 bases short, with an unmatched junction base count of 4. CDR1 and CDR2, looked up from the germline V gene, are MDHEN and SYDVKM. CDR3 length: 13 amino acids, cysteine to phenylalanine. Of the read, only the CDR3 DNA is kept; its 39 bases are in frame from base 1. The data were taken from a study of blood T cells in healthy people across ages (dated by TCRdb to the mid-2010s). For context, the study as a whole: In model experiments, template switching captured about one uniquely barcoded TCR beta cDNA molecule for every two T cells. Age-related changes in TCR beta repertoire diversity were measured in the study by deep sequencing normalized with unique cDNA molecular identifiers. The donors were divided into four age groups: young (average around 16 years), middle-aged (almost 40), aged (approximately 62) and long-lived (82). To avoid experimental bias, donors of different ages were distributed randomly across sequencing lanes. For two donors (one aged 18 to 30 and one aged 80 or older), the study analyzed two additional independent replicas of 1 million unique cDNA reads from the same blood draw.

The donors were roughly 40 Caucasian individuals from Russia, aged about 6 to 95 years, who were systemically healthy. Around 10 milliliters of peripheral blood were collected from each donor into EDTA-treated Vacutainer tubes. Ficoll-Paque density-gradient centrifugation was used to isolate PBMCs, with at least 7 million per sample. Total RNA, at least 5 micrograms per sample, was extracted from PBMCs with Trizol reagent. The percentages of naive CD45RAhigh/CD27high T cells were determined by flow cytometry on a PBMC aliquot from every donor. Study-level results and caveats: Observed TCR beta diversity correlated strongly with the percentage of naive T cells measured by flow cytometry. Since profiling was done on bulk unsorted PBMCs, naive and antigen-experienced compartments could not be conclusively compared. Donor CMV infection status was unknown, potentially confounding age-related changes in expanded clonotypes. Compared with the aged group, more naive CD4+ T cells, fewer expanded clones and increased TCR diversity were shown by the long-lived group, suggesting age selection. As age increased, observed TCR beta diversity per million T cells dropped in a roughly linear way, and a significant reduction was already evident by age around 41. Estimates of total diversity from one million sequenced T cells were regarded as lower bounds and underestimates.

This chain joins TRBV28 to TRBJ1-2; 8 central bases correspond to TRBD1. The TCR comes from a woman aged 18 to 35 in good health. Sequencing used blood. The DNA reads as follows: TGTGCCAGCAGGAAACAGGGGGTCTATGGCTACACCTTC. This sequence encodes CASRKQGVYGYTF.